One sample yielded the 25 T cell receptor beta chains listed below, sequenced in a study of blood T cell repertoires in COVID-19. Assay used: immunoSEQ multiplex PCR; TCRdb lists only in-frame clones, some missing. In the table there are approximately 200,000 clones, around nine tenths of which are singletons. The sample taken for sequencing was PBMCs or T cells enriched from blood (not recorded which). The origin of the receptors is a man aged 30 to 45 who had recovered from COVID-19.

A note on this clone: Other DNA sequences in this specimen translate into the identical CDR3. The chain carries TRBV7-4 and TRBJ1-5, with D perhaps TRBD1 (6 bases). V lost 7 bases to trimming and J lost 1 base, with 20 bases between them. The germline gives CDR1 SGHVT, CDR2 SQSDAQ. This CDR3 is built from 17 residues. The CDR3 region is CASTHGYGGGSNQPQHF. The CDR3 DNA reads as TGTGCCAGCACCCACGGATACGGGGGGGGCAGCAATCAGCCCCAGCATTTT.

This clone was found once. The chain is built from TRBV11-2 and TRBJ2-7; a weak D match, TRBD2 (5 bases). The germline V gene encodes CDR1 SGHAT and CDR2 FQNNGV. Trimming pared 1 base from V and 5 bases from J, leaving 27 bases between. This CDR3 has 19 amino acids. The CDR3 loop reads CASSLVSGNVGAAPHEQYF. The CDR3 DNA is TGTGCCAGCAGCTTAGTCTCTGGGAATGTGGGAGCAGCCCCGCACGAGCAGTACTTC.

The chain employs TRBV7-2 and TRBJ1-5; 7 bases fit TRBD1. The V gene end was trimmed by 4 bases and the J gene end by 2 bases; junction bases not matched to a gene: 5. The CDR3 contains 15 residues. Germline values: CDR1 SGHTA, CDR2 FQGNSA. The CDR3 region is CASSSGQVGNQPQHF. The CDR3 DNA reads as TGTGCCAGCAGCTCTGGACAGGTGGGCAATCAGCCCCAGCATTTT.

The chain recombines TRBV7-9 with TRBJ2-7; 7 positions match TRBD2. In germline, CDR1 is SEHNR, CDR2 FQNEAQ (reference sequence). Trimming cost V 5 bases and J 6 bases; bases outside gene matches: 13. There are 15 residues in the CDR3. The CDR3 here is CASSSLGGSLGEQYF. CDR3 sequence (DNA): TGTGCCAGCAGCAGCCTAGGCGGGAGTCTCGGCGAGCAGTACTTC.

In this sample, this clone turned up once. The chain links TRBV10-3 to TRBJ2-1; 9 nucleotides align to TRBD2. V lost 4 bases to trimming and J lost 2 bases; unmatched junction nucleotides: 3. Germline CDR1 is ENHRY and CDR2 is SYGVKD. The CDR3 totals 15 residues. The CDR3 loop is CAISVEREAYNEQFF. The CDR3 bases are TGTGCCATCAGTGTCGAGCGGGAGGCCTACAATGAGCAGTTCTTC.

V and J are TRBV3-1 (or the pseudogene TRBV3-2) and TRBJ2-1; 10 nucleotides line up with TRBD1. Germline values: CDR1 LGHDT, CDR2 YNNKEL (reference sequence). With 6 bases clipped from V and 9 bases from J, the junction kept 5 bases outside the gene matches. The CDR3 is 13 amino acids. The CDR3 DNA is TGTGCCAGCAGTGACAGGGGGCGCAGTGAGCAGTTCTTC. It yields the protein CASSDRGRSEQFF.

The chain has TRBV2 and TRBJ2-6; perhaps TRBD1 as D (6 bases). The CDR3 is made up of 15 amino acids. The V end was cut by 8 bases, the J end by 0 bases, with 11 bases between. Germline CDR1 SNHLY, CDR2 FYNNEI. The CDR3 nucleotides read TGTGCCAGCGGCAGGGGACCCTCTGGGGCCAACGTCCTGACTTTC. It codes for CASGRGPSGANVLTF.

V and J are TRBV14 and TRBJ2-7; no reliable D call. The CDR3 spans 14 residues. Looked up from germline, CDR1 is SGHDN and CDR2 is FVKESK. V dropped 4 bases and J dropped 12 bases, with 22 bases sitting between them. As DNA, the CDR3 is TGTGCCAGCAGCCCCAACCAGTGGGCGCCCGTAAGGTACTTC. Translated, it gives CASSPNQWAPVRYF.

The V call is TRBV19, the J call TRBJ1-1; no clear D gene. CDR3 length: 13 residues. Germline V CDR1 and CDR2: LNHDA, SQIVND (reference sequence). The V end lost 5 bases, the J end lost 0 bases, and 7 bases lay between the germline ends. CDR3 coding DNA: TGTGCCAGTAGTCCAGTAATGAACACTGAAGCTTTCTTT. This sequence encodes CASSPVMNTEAFF.

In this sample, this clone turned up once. The DNA for the CDR3 is TGTGCCACCTCCCTCCCGGCAGGCTACACCGGGGAGCTGTTTTTT. Translating it yields CATSLPAGYTGELFF. The V and J genes are TRBV7-9 and TRBJ2-2, with D unclear. Trimming pared 10 bases from V and 3 bases from J, leaving 18 bases between. The CDR3 runs 15 residues. Germline CDR1 reads SEHNR; CDR2 reads FQNEAQ (reference sequence).

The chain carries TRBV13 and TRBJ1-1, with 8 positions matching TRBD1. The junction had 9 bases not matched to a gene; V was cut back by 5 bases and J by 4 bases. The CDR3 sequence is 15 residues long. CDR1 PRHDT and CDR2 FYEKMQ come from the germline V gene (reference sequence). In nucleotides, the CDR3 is TGTGCCAGCAGCGTCGACAGGGGTATTGGCACTGAAGCTTTCTTT. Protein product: CASSVDRGIGTEAFF.

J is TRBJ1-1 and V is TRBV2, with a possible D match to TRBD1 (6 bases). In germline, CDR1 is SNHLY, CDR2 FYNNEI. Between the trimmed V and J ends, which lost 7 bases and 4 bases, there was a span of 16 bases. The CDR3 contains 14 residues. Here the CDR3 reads CASKSDSWGTEAFF. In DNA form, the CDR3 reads TGTGCCAGCAAGTCGGACAGCTGGGGCACTGAAGCTTTCTTT.

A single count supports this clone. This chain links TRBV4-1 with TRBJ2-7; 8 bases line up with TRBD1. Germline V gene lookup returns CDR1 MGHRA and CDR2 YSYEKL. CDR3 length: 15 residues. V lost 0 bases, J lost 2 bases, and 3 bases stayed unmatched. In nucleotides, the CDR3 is TGCGCCAGCAGCCAAGAGAAACAGGGGGCCTACGAGCAGTACTTC. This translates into CASSQEKQGAYEQYF.

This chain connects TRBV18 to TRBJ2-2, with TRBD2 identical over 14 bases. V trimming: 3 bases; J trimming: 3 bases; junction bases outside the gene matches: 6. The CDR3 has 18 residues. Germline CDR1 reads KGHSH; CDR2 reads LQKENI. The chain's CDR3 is CASSPKGLAGVDTGELFF. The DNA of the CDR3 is TGTGCCAGCTCACCGAAGGGACTAGCGGGAGTCGACACCGGGGAGCTGTTTTTT.

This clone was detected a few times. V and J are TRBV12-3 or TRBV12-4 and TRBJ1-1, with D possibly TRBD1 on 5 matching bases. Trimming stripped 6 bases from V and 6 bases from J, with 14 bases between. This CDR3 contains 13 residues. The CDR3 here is CASRLQGGSEAFF. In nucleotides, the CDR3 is TGTGCCAGCAGACTTCAGGGTGGGTCTGAAGCTTTCTTT.

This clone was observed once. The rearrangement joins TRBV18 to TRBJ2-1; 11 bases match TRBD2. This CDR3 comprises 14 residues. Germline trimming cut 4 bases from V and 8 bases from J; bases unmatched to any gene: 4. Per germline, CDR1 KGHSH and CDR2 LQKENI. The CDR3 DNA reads TGTGCCAGCTCACAGACTAGCGGGATGGATGAGCAGTTCTTC. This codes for CASSQTSGMDEQFF.

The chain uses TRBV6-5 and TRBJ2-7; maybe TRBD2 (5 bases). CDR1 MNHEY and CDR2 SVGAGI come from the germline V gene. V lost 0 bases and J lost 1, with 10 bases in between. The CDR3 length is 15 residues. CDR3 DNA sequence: TGTGCCAGCAGTTACTCTTTTACGGGATCCTACGAGCAGTACTTC. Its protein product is CASSYSFTGSYEQYF.

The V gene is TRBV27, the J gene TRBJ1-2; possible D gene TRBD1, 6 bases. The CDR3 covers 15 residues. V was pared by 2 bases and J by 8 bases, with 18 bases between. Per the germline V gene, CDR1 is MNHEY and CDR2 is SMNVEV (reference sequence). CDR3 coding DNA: TGTGCCAGCAGTTTAGGGACGCAGGGGAAAGAAGGCTACACCTTC. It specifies CASSLGTQGKEGYTF.

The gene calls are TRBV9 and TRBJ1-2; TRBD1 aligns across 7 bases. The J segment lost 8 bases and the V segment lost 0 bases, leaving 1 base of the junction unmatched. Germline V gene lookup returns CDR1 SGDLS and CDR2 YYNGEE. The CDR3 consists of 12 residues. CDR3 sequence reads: CASSVGGGGYTF. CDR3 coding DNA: TGTGCCAGCAGCGTAGGAGGGGGCGGCTACACCTTC.

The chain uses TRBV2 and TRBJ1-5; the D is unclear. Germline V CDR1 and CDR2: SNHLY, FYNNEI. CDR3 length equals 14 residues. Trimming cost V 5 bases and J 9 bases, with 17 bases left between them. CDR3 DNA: TGTGCCAGCAGTAACTGGGCCGGGGAAGGGCCCCAGCATTTT. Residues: CASSNWAGEGPQHF.

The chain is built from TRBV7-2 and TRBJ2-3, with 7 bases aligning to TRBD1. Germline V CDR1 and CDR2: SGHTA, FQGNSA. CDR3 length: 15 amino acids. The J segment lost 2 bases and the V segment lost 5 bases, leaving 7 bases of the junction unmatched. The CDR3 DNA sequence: TGTGCCAGCAGCCACGCGACAGGGACCACAGATACGCAGTATTTT. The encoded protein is CASSHATGTTDTQYF. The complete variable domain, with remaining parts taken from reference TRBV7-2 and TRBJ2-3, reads GAGVSQSPSNKVTEKGKDVELRCDPISGHTALYWYRQSLGQGLEFLIYFQGNSAPDKSGLPSDRFSAERTGGSVSTLTIQRTQQEDSAVYLCASSHATGTTDTQYFGPGTRLTVL.

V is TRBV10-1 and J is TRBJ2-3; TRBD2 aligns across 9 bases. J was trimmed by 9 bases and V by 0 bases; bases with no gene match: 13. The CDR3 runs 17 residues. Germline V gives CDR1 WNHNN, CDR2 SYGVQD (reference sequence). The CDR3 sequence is CASSESMFAGGPKTQYF. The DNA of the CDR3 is TGCGCCAGCAGTGAGTCGATGTTTGCGGGAGGGCCGAAAACGCAGTATTTT.

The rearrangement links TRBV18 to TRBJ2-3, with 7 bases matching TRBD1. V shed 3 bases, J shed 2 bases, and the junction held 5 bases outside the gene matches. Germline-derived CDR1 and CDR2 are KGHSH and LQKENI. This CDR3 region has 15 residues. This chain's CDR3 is CASSPVQGPTDTQYF. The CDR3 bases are TGTGCCAGCTCACCGGTACAGGGGCCCACAGATACGCAGTATTTT.

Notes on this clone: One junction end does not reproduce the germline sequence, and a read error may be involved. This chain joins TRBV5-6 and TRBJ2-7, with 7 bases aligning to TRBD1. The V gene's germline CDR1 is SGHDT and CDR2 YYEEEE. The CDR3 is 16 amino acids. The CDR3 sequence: CASSLGYYRGSYEQYF. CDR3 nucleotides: TGTGCCAGCAGTTTGGGGTACTACAGGGGATCCTACGAGCAGTACTTC.

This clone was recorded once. Here the CDR3 DNA reads TGTGCCAGCACTACCGACGGGGAAACTGAAGCTTTCTTT. It specifies CASTTDGETEAFF. The chain has TRBV2 and TRBJ1-1; D is unclear. The ends were cut back, 7 bases at V and 5 bases at J, with 14 bases in the middle. Germline CDR1 and CDR2: SNHLY and FYNNEI. CDR3 length: 13 residues.